This T cell receptor (beta chain) was identified in a study of CD8 T cells in Susac syndrome. Study outcomes and limitations: The study conceded that relatively few individuals underwent its TCR sequencing and HLA analysis.

CDR1 is SQVTM, CDR2 ANQGSEA, per germline. Trimming shortened V by 3 bases and J by 11 bases, and 18 bases separated the two germline ends. The CDR3 is 13 amino acids. Sequencing of TCR beta covered CD8+ and CD4+ T cells obtained from blood. It was with random hexamers that roughly 0.5 to 1 ug RNA was reverse transcribed. Across 54 Vbeta and 13 Jbeta, TCR beta CDR3 was amplified with immunoSEQ multiplex PCR. TCRdb fed the immunoSEQ multiplex PCR reads into MiXCR, producing one record per CDR3 protein. The sample lists 150,000 to 200,000 distinct CDR3 sequences, 93% occurring once. A word on this clonotype: Its antigen is unidentified.

The sample comprised CD4+ T cells from PBMCs. This chain links TRBV29-1 with TRBJ2-3; D is possibly TRBD1 (5 bases). The source is a human donor in good health. CDR3 loop: CSVDGFRQGKQYF. CDR3 in DNA: TGCAGCGTTGATGGCTTTCGGCAGGGAAAGCAGTATTTT.